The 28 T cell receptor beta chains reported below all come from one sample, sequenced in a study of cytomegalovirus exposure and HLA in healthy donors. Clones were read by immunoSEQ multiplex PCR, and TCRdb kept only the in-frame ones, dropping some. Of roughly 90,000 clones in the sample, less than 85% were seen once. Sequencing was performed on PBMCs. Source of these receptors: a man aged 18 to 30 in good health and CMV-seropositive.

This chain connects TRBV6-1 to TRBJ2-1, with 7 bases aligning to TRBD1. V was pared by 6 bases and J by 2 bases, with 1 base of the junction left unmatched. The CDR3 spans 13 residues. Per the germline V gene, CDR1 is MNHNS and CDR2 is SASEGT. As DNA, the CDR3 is TGTGCCAGCAGCGGACAGGCCTACAATGAGCAGTTCTTC. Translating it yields CASSGQAYNEQFF.

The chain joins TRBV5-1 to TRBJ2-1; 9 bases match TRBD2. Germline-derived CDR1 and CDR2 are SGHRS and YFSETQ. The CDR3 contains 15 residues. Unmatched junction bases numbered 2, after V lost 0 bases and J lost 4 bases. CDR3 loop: CASSLVSGRYNEQFF. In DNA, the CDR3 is TGCGCCAGCAGCTTGGTTAGCGGGAGATACAATGAGCAGTTCTTC.

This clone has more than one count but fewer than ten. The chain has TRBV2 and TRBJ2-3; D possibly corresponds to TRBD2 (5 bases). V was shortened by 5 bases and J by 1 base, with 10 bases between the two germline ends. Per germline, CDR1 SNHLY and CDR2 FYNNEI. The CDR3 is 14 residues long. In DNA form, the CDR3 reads TGTGCCAGCAGTAGGAGCGGACGCACAGATACGCAGTATTTT. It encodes CASSRSGRTDTQYF.

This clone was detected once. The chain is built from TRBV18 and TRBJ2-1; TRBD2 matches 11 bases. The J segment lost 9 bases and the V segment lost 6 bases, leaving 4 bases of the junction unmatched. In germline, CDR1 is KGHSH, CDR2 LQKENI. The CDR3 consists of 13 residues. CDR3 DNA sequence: TGTGCCAGCTCTCCCGGGACTAGCGGTGAGCAGTTCTTC. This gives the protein CASSPGTSGEQFF.

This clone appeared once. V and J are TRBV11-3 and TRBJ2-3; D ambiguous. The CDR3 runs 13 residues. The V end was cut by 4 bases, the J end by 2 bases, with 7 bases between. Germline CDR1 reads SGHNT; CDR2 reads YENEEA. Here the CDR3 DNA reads TGTGCCAGCAGCTCCCCCCTCACAGATACGCAGTATTTT. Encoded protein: CASSSPLTDTQYF.

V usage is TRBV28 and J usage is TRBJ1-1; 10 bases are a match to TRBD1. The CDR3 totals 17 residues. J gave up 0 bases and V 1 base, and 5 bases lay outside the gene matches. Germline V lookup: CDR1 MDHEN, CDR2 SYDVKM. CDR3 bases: TGTGCCAGCAGTTTATTCACCGGGACAGGGGTGAACACTGAAGCTTTCTTT. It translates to CASSLFTGTGVNTEAFF.

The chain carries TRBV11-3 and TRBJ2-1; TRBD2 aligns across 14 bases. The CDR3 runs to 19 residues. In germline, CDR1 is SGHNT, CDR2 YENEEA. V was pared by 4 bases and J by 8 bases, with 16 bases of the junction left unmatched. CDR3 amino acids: CASSSLFGTSGRITDEQFF. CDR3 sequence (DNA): TGTGCCAGCAGCTCCCTATTCGGGACTAGCGGGAGAATAACGGATGAGCAGTTCTTC. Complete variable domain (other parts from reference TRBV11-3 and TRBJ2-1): EAGVVQSPRYKIIEKKQPVAFWCNPISGHNTLYWYLQNLGQGPELLIRYENEEAVDDSQLPKDRFSAERLKGVDSTLKIQPAELGDSAVYLCASSSLFGTSGRITDEQFFGPGTRLTVL.

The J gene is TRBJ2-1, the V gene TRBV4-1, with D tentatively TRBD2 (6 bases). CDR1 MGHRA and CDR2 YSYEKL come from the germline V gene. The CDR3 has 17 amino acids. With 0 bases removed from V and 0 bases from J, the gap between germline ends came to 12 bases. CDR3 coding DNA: TGCGCCAGCAGCCAAGACTATGGGGGAGGCTCCTACAATGAGCAGTTCTTC. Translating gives CASSQDYGGGSYNEQFF.

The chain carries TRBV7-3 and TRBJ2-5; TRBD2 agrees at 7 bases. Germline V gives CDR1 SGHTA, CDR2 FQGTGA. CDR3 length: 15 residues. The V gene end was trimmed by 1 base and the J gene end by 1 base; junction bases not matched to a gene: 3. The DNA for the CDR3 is TGTGCCAGCAGCTTAAGTAGCGGGCTCCAAGAGACCCAGTACTTC. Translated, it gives CASSLSSGLQETQYF.

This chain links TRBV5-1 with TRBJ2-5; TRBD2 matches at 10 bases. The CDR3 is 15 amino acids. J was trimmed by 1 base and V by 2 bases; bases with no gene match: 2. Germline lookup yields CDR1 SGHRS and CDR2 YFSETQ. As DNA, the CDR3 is TGCGCCAGCAGCTTCACTAGCGGGGTCCAAGAGACCCAGTACTTC. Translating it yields CASSFTSGVQETQYF.

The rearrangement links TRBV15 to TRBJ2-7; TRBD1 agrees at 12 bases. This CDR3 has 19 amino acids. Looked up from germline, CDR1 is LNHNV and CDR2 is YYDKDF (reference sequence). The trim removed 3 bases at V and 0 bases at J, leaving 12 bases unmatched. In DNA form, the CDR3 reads TGTGCCACCAGCAGGATCCGGGACAGGGGGCCGAGAAACTCCTACGAGCAGTACTTC. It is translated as CATSRIRDRGPRNSYEQYF.

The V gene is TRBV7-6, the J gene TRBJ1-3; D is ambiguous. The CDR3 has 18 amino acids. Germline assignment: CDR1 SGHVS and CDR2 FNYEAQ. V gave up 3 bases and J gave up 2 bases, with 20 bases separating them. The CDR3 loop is CASSFPSRGSPPGNTIYF. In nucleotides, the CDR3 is TGTGCCAGCAGCTTCCCTAGCCGCGGGAGCCCACCTGGAAACACCATATATTTT.

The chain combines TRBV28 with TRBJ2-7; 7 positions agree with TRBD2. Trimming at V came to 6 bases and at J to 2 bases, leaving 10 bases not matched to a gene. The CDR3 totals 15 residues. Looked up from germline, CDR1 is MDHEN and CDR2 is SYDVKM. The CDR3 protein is CASRSLASGTYEQYV. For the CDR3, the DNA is TGTGCCAGCAGATCCCTCGCCAGCGGGACCTACGAGCAGTACGTC.

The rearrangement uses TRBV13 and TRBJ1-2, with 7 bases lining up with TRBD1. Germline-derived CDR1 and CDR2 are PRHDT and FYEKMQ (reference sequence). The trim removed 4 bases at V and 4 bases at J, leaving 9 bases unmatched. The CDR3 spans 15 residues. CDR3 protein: CASSSYPGTAYGYTF. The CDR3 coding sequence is TGTGCCAGCAGCTCCTACCCCGGGACAGCCTATGGCTACACCTTC.

The CDR3 protein is CASGKTENYGYTF. As DNA, the CDR3 is TGTGCCAGCGGCAAGACAGAAAACTATGGCTACACCTTC. The rearrangement links TRBV11-2 to TRBJ1-2; D may be TRBD1 (5 bases). The CDR3 consists of 13 residues. Germline-derived CDR1 and CDR2 are SGHAT and FQNNGV. Between the trimmed V and J ends, which lost 8 bases and 2 bases, there was a span of 12 bases.

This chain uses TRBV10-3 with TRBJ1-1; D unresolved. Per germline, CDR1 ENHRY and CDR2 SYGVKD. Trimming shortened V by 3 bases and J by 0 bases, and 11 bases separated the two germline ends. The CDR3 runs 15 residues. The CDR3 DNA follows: TGTGCCATCAGTGAATCGGGTACTATGAACACTGAAGCTTTCTTT. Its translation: CAISESGTMNTEAFF.

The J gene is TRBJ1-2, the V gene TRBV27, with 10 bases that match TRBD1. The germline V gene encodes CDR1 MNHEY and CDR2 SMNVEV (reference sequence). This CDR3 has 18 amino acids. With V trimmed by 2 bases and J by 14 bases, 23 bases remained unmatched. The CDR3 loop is CASSLAPSQTGGKLAETF. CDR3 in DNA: TGTGCCAGCAGTTTAGCCCCCTCGCAGACAGGGGGCAAACTAGCGGAGACCTTC.

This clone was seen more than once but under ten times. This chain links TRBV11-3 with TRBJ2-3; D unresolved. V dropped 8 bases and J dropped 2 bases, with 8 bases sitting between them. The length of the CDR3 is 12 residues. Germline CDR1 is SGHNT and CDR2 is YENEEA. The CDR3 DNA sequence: TGTGCCAGCGGGCGATCCACAGATACGCAGTATTTT. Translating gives CASGRSTDTQYF.

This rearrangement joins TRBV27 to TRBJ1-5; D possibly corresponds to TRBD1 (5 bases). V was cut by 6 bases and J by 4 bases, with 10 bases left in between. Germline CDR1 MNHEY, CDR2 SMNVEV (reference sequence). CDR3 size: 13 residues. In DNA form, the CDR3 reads TGTGCCAGCAGCTGGGAGGGGAATCAGCCCCAGCATTTT. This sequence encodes CASSWEGNQPQHF.

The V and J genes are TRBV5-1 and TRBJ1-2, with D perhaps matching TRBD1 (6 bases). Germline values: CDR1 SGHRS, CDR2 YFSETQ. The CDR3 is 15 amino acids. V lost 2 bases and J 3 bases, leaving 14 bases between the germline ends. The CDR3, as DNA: TGCGCCAGCAGCTTAAGGACACCAGGGGACTATGGCTACACCTTC. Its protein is CASSLRTPGDYGYTF.

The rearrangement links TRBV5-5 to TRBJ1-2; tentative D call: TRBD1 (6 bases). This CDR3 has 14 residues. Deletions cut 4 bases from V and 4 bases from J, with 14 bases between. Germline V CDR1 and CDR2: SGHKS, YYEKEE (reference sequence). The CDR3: CASSRPTGPYGYTF. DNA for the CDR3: TGTGCCAGCAGCCGTCCGACAGGACCCTATGGCTACACCTTC.

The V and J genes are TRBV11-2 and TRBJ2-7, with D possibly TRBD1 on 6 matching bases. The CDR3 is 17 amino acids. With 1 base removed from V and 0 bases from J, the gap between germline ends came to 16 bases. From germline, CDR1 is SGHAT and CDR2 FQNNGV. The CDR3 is CASSLGFGQYNSYEQYF. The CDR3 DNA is TGTGCCAGCAGCTTAGGCTTTGGACAGTACAACTCCTACGAGCAGTACTTC.

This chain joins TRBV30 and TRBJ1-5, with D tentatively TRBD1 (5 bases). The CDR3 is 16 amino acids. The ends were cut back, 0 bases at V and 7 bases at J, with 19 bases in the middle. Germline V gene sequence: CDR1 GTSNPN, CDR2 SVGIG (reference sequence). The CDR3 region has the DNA TGTGCCTGGAGTGTATTTGGGGGGAACCGAGGGCAGCCCCAGCATTTT. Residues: CAWSVFGGNRGQPQHF. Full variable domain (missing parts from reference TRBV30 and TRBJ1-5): SQTIHQWPATLVQPVGSPLSLECTVEGTSNPNLYWYRQAAGRGLQLLFYSVGIGQISSEVPQNLSASRPQDRQFILSSKKLLLSDSGFYLCAWSVFGGNRGQPQHFGDGTRLSIL.

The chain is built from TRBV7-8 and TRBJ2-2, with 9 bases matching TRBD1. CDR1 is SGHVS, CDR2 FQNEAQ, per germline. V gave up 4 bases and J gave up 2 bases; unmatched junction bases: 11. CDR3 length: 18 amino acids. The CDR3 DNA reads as TGTGCCAGCAGCTGGGCCCGGGACAGGGCAACAAACACCGGGGAGCTGTTTTTT. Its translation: CASSWARDRATNTGELFF.

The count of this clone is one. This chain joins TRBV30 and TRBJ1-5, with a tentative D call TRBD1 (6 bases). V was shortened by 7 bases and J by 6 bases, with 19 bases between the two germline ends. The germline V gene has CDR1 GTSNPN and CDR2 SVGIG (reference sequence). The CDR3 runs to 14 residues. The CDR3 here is CAYNLGGGGQPQHF. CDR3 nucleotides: TGTGCCTATAACTTAGGGGGTGGCGGTCAGCCCCAGCATTTT. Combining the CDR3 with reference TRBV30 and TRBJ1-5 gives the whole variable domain SQTIHQWPATLVQPVGSPLSLECTVEGTSNPNLYWYRQAAGRGLQLLFYSVGIGQISSEVPQNLSASRPQDRQFILSSKKLLLSDSGFYLCAYNLGGGGQPQHFGDGTRLSIL.

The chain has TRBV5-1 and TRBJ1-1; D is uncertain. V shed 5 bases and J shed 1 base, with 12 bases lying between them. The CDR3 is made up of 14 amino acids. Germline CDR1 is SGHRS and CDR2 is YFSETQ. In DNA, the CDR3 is TGCGCCAGCAGGAACGAGAGGCCGAACACTGAAGCTTTCTTT. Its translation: CASRNERPNTEAFF.

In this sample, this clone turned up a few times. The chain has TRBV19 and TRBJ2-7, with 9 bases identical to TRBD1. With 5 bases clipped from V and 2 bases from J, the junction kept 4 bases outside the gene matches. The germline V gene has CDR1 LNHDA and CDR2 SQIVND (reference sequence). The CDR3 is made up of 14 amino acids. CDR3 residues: CASSVTGGPYEQYF. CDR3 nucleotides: TGTGCCAGTAGTGTGACAGGGGGTCCCTACGAGCAGTACTTC.

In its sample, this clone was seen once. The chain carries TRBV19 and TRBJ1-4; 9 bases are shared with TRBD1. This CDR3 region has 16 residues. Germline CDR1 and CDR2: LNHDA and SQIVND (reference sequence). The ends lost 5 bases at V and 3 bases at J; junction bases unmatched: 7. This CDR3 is CASSRAQGAPNEKLFF. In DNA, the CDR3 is TGTGCCAGTAGTCGAGCACAGGGGGCACCTAATGAAAAACTGTTTTTT.